Given below is one T cell receptor beta chain in context. Its antigen is currently unknown. V lost 4 bases, J lost 4 bases, and 11 bases stayed unmatched. The CDR3 runs to 16 residues. The germline gives CDR1 SGHDT, CDR2 YYEEEE. The library targeted TCRbeta and was prepared with unique molecular identifiers. TCRdb analysed the PCR reads with MiXCR anew, one entry per CDR3 protein. Of hundreds of thousands of distinct CDR3 sequences listed, 13% are singletons. The data belong to a study of T-cell reconstitution after alpha-beta-depleted transplantation in children. Regarding the study as a whole: The study traced high day-60 TCRbeta diversity in some patients to surviving recipient T cells and thymic progenitors. The authors attributed T-cell counts and diversity one year after transplant mostly to newly produced T cells. Several hundred expanded graft clones reportedly were the source of alpha-beta T cells about two months after transplant.

The rearrangement links TRBV5-6 to TRBJ2-3, with TRBD2 matching over 8 bases. The specimen was PBMCs, collected before TCRalphabeta/CD19-depleted stem cell transplant. The TCR comes from a girl aged 2-10 years with congenital amegakaryocytic thrombocytopenia, due to receive a stem cell transplant. As DNA, the CDR3 is TGTGCCAGCAGCCGTCTAGGAGCGGGAGTGGCAGATACGCAGTATTTT. This encodes CASSRLGAGVADTQYF. The variable domain in full, completed from reference TRBV5-6 and TRBJ2-3, reads DAGVTQSPTHLIKTRGQQVTLRCSPKSGHDTVSWYQQALGQGPQFIFQYYEEEERQRGNFPDRFSGHQFPNYSSELNVNALLLGDSALYLCASSRLGAGVADTQYFGPGTRLTVL.